A selection of T cell receptor beta chains follows, all from one sample in a study of cytomegalovirus exposure and HLA in healthy donors. The method was immunoSEQ multiplex PCR; TCRdb's version includes in-frame clones alone and lacks a portion of them. Of more than 95,000 clones listed, 65% to 80% are singletons. Sequenced: PBMCs. Every receptor here comes from a woman aged 40 to 49 in good health and CMV-seropositive. The CDR3 runs from the conserved cysteine through the conserved F or W. Each record gives: J gene, V gene, clone size, D gene, CDR3 DNA, CDR3 protein. A D gene is named only where the DNA matches it firmly. Rows may omit the clone size; those that give it use once, few, many or a size class.

TRBJ2-7,TRBV4-1,-,TRBD1,TGCGCCAGCAGCCAAAAGGGACAGGGGCCCCACGAGCAGTACTTC,CASSQKGQGPHEQYF
TRBJ1-2,TRBV7-9,-,-,TGTGCCAGCAGTCCTTCGACAGGAGGTTCCGATGGCTACACCTTC,CASSPSTGGSDGYTF
TRBJ2-4,TRBV11-2,-,-,TGTGCCAGCAGTTGGAGTCTGAGGGAGGCCAAAAACATTCAGTACTTC,CASSWSLREAKNIQYF
TRBJ2-7,TRBV28,-,-,TGTGCCAGCAGTTTAGGAGGGCTGGACGAGCAGTACTTC,CASSLGGLDEQYF
TRBJ2-2,TRBV28,-,-,TGTGCCAGCAGTTTTTGGACTACGAACACCGGGGAGCTGTTTTTT,CASSFWTTNTGELFF
TRBJ2-2,TRBV19,-,TRBD1,TGTGCCAGTTCACGACAGGGGGCCGGGGAGCTGTTTTTT,CASSRQGAGELFF
TRBJ2-7,TRBV13,-,-,TGTGCCAGCAGCTTCCAATTACTAGCAGCGGACCCCTACGAGCAGTACTTC,CASSFQLLAADPYEQYF
TRBJ2-1,TRBV5-4,-,-,TGTGCCAGCAGCCTACAGTCAGGGACCTACAATGAGCAGTTCTTC,CASSLQSGTYNEQFF
TRBJ2-3,TRBV5-1,-,-,TGCGCCAGCAGCTTGGCAGCGGTTAGCACAGATACGCAGTATTTT,CASSLAAVSTDTQYF
TRBJ1-5,TRBV6-6,few,-,TGTGCCAGCAGCGACACAAGCAATCAGCCCCAGCATTTT,CASSDTSNQPQHF
TRBJ2-5,TRBV6-6,once,TRBD1,TGTGCCAGCAGCAAGCGAGACAGGGGTCAAGAGACCCAGTACTTC,CASSKRDRGQETQYF
TRBJ2-6,TRBV2,few,-,TGTGCCAGCACTAGGCAGTCCGGGGCCAACGTCCTGACTTTC,CASTRQSGANVLTF
TRBJ2-1,TRBV7-9,few,-,TGTGCCAGCAGCTTCCAGGGACTTTCCTACAATGAGCAGTTCTTC,CASSFQGLSYNEQFF
TRBJ2-1,TRBV5-3,-,-,TGTGCCAGAAGCTGCCGAAGTTGCGAGTTCTTC,CARSCRSCEFF
TRBJ1-2,TRBV9,-,-,TGTGCCAGCAGCGTAGGGGGGAGGGGGTCAAGCTATGGCTACACCTTC,CASSVGGRGSSYGYTF
TRBJ2-5,TRBV5-4,-,-,TGTGCCAGCAGGATGGACTTGATGGAGACCCAGTACTTC,CASRMDLMETQYF
TRBJ1-1,TRBV7-9,-,TRBD1,TGTGCCGATTACAGGGGTGCTGAAGCTTTCTTT,CADYRGAEAFF
TRBJ2-1,TRBV27,-,TRBD1,TGTGCCAGCAGCCAAGGACAGGGGGCAGGCAATGAGCAGTTCTTC,CASSQGQGAGNEQFF
TRBJ1-1,TRBV5-5,-,-,TGTGCCAGCAGCTTTCAGGGGAGGAACACTGAAGCTTTCTTT,CASSFQGRNTEAFF
TRBJ2-5,TRBV10-3,-,-,TGTGCCATCGGGATGGGCGGGACTCAAGAGACCCAGTACTTC,CAIGMGGTQETQYF
TRBJ2-1,TRBV30,-,TRBD2,TGTGCCTGGAATCTAGCGGGAGGTAATGAGCAGTTCTTC,CAWNLAGGNEQFF
TRBJ2-1,TRBV5-4,-,TRBD1,TGTGCCAGCAGCAGCCTGGACAGGGGTGCCTACAATGAGCAGTTCTTC,CASSSLDRGAYNEQFF
TRBJ1-3,TRBV6-5,-,-,TGTGCCAGCAGTTGGGGTGGGGGGGTGAGAGGAAACACCATATATTTT,CASSWGGGVRGNTIYF
TRBJ2-5,TRBV5-5,-,TRBD1,TGTGCCAGCAGGACGGGACAGGGGACCCAGTACTTC,CASRTGQGTQYF
TRBJ2-1,TRBV7-3,-,-,TGTGCCAGCAGCTCTGCCCGGGACAATGAGCAGTTCTTC,CASSSARDNEQFF
TRBJ1-5,TRBV27,-,-,TGTGCCAGCAGCGGACGGGATAGCAATCAGCCCCAGCATTTT,CASSGRDSNQPQHF
TRBJ2-7,TRBV5-4,-,-,TGTGCCAGCAGCTTGGCCAGCGTACAGGATTCCTACGAGCAGTACTTC,CASSLASVQDSYEQYF
TRBJ2-7,TRBV28,-,TRBD1,TGTGCCAGCAGCTGGGACAGCTACGAGCAGTACTTC,CASSWDSYEQYF
TRBJ1-4,TRBV19,-,TRBD1,TGTGCCAGTAGGATCACAGGGGGCAATGAAAAACTGTTTTTT,CASRITGGNEKLFF
TRBJ2-5,TRBV30,-,-,TGTGCCTGGAGGACAGCCCCAAAGGGGACCCAGTACTTC,CAWRTAPKGTQYF
TRBJ1-5,TRBV5-4,-,-,TGTGCCAGCAGCATCGGGGGGTATAGCAATCAGCCCCAGCATTTT,CASSIGGYSNQPQHF
TRBJ2-1,TRBV28,-,TRBD1,TGTGCCAGCAGTTCAGGGGGCATGGAGGACAATGAGCAGTTCTTC,CASSSGGMEDNEQFF
TRBJ2-5,TRBV5-4,-,-,TGTGCCAGCAGCCCTGACAGCGAAGAGACCCAGTACTTC,CASSPDSEETQYF
TRBJ2-2,TRBV7-9,once,TRBD1,TGTGCCAGCAGCCGGGACAGGGCTACCGGGGAGCTGTTTTTT,CASSRDRATGELFF
TRBJ1-1,TRBV2,-,-,TGTGCCAGCAGTTTTGAGGGGGGGGCTCGGACTGAAGCTTTCTTT,CASSFEGGARTEAFF
TRBJ1-1,TRBV6-6,-,-,TGTGCCAGCAGGGCAGCGATGAACACTGAAGCTTTCTTT,CASRAAMNTEAFF
TRBJ1-1,TRBV11-2,-,-,TGTGCCAGCAGGGGGGGAATACTCATGAACACTGAAGCTTTCTTT,CASRGGILMNTEAFF
TRBJ1-2,TRBV28,few,-,TGTGCCAGCAGTTTTGCGTATGGCTACACCTTC,CASSFAYGYTF
TRBJ2-1,TRBV5-4,-,-,TGTGCCAGCAGCGCCCCCGGAGGTCTGGATGAGCAGTTCTTC,CASSAPGGLDEQFF